This is a list of T cell receptor beta chains from one sample in a study of glioma-infiltrating T cells after dendritic cell vaccination. Clones were read by immunoSEQ multiplex PCR, and TCRdb kept only the in-frame ones, dropping some. The data show about 67,000 clones, with around 81% seen just once and roughly 7.7% held by the top ten. The sample consisted of blood, taken before dendritic cell vaccination. The receptors here all came from a human donor with glioblastoma. Each CDR3 is given with its conserved first and last residue. The order of the fields is V gene, CDR3 length, clone size, J gene, D gene, CDR3 protein, CDR3 DNA. D genes are given only for firm matches. The listing skips clone size in some rows; elsewhere it reads once, few, many or a size class.

V gene: TRBV15; CDR3 length: 16; clone size: once; J gene: TRBJ2-1; D gene: TRBD2; CDR3 protein: CATSRGVGGGINEQFF; CDR3 DNA: TGTGCCACCAGCAGAGGGGTTGGCGGGGGTATCAATGAGCAGTTCTTC
V gene: TRBV5-6; CDR3 length: 15; clone size: -; J gene: TRBJ1-2; D gene: -; CDR3 protein: CASSLRGGSNYGYTF; CDR3 DNA: TGTGCCAGCAGCTTGAGGGGGGGTTCCAACTATGGCTACACCTTC
V gene: TRBV7-8; CDR3 length: 16; clone size: -; J gene: TRBJ1-4; D gene: -; CDR3 protein: CASSPHGQVAQEKLFF; CDR3 DNA: TGTGCCAGCAGCCCCCACGGTCAGGTAGCGCAAGAAAAACTGTTTTTT
V gene: TRBV30; CDR3 length: 11; clone size: -; J gene: TRBJ1-1; D gene: -; CDR3 protein: CAWSTSYEAFF; CDR3 DNA: TGTGCCTGGAGTACGAGTTATGAAGCTTTCTTT
V gene: TRBV19; CDR3 length: 14; clone size: -; J gene: TRBJ2-1; D gene: TRBD1; CDR3 protein: CATETGTGYNEQFF; CDR3 DNA: TGTGCCACGGAAACCGGGACAGGCTACAATGAGCAGTTCTTC
V gene: TRBV19; CDR3 length: 15; clone size: -; J gene: TRBJ1-5; D gene: -; CDR3 protein: CASSAAQGRRKPQHF; CDR3 DNA: TGTGCCAGTAGTGCGGCCCAGGGGCGGCGGAAGCCCCAGCATTTT
V gene: TRBV5-1; CDR3 length: 14; clone size: -; J gene: TRBJ2-7; D gene: -; CDR3 protein: CASSISPGDSEQYF; CDR3 DNA: TGCGCCAGCAGCATAAGCCCTGGGGACTCCGAGCAGTACTTC
V gene: TRBV10-3; CDR3 length: 18; clone size: -; J gene: TRBJ2-4; D gene: TRBD2; CDR3 protein: CAISDSSGGTLAKNIQYF; CDR3 DNA: TGTGCCATCAGTGATTCTAGCGGGGGGACTCTAGCCAAAAACATTCAGTACTTC
V gene: TRBV7-8; CDR3 length: 15; clone size: -; J gene: TRBJ1-5; D gene: -; CDR3 protein: CASSSPSGGGKAQHF; CDR3 DNA: TGTGCCAGCAGCTCCCCATCGGGGGGGGGTAAGGCCCAGCATTTT
V gene: TRBV19; CDR3 length: 15; clone size: -; J gene: TRBJ1-2; D gene: -; CDR3 protein: CASKREGESIYGYTF; CDR3 DNA: TGTGCCAGTAAACGAGAGGGGGAGTCCATCTATGGCTACACCTTC
V gene: TRBV15; CDR3 length: 13; clone size: -; J gene: TRBJ2-5; D gene: -; CDR3 protein: CATSHAGQETQYF; CDR3 DNA: TGTGCCACCAGCCATGCCGGTCAAGAGACCCAGTACTTC
V gene: TRBV6-5; CDR3 length: 14; clone size: -; J gene: TRBJ1-2; D gene: TRBD1; CDR3 protein: CASSYSRGDYGYTF; CDR3 DNA: TGTGCCAGCAGTTACTCCAGGGGGGACTATGGCTACACCTTC
V gene: TRBV5-1; CDR3 length: 16; clone size: -; J gene: TRBJ1-1; D gene: TRBD1; CDR3 protein: CASSPIDRGSQAEAFF; CDR3 DNA: TGCGCCAGCAGCCCCATCGACAGGGGGAGCCAGGCTGAAGCTTTCTTT
V gene: TRBV5-4; CDR3 length: 15; clone size: few; J gene: TRBJ2-2; D gene: -; CDR3 protein: CASSSPREDTGELFF; CDR3 DNA: TGTGCCAGCAGCAGCCCCAGGGAGGACACCGGGGAGCTGTTTTTT
V gene: TRBV4-3; CDR3 length: 15; clone size: -; J gene: TRBJ1-2; D gene: -; CDR3 protein: CASSQDSGQYYGYTF; CDR3 DNA: TGCGCCAGCAGCCAAGATTCTGGACAGTACTATGGCTACACCTTC
V gene: TRBV2; CDR3 length: 14; clone size: -; J gene: TRBJ2-7; D gene: -; CDR3 protein: CASSSGPTSYEQYF; CDR3 DNA: TGTGCCAGCAGTAGCGGGCCAACCTCCTACGAGCAGTACTTC
V gene: TRBV12-1; CDR3 length: 16; clone size: few; J gene: TRBJ2-2; D gene: -; CDR3 protein: CASSLGQGDSTGELFF; CDR3 DNA: TGTGCCAGCAGCTTGGGGCAGGGGGATTCGACCGGGGAGCTGTTTTTT
V gene: TRBV19; CDR3 length: 13; clone size: -; J gene: TRBJ2-2; D gene: -; CDR3 protein: CASSISLDGELFF; CDR3 DNA: TGTGCCAGTAGTATTTCCCTAGACGGGGAGCTGTTTTTT
V gene: TRBV6-1; CDR3 length: 15; clone size: -; J gene: TRBJ2-3; D gene: TRBD1; CDR3 protein: CASRPGQGRTDTQYF; CDR3 DNA: TGTGCCAGCAGGCCAGGACAGGGGAGGACAGATACGCAGTATTTT
V gene: TRBV5-1; CDR3 length: 13; clone size: medium-sized; J gene: TRBJ2-3; D gene: -; CDR3 protein: CASSPTSSDTQYF; CDR3 DNA: TGCGCCAGCAGCCCGACGAGTAGCGATACGCAGTATTTT
V gene: TRBV10-1; CDR3 length: 19; clone size: medium-sized; J gene: TRBJ1-6; D gene: TRBD1; CDR3 protein: CASSDVTGVFSSYNSPLHF; CDR3 DNA: TGCGCCAGCAGTGATGTGACAGGGGTTTTTAGCTCCTATAATTCACCCCTCCACTTT
V gene: TRBV11-1; CDR3 length: 15; clone size: -; J gene: TRBJ2-7; D gene: -; CDR3 protein: CASSNVQRKPYEQYF; CDR3 DNA: TGTGCCAGCAGCAACGTACAGAGAAAACCTTACGAGCAGTACTTC
V gene: TRBV7-8; CDR3 length: 16; clone size: once; J gene: TRBJ2-1; D gene: TRBD2; CDR3 protein: CASSLVIAGGYNEQFF; CDR3 DNA: TGTGCCAGCAGCTTAGTCATAGCGGGGGGTTACAATGAGCAGTTCTTC
V gene: TRBV6-1; CDR3 length: 15; clone size: once; J gene: TRBJ1-5; D gene: TRBD1; CDR3 protein: CASSSTGGGNQPQHF; CDR3 DNA: TGTGCCAGCAGTTCTACAGGGGGCGGCAATCAGCCCCAGCATTTT
V gene: TRBV2; CDR3 length: 14; clone size: once; J gene: TRBJ1-4; D gene: TRBD1; CDR3 protein: CASSRTGNNEKLFF; CDR3 DNA: TGTGCCAGCAGTCGGACAGGGAATAATGAAAAACTGTTTTTT
V gene: TRBV12-5; CDR3 length: 15; clone size: -; J gene: TRBJ2-2; D gene: -; CDR3 protein: CASGFAGGGTGELFF; CDR3 DNA: TGTGCTAGTGGTTTCGCCGGGGGAGGTACCGGGGAGCTGTTTTTT
V gene: TRBV5-1; CDR3 length: 15; clone size: -; J gene: TRBJ1-1; D gene: -; CDR3 protein: CASSAPTEMNTEAFF; CDR3 DNA: TGCGCCAGCAGCGCCCCGACAGAAATGAACACTGAAGCTTTCTTT
V gene: TRBV9; CDR3 length: 15; clone size: -; J gene: TRBJ1-2; D gene: -; CDR3 protein: CASSVGTGGLPGYTF; CDR3 DNA: TGTGCCAGCAGCGTAGGAACAGGTGGTTTGCCTGGCTACACCTTC
V gene: TRBV5-4; CDR3 length: 13; clone size: -; J gene: TRBJ1-2; D gene: -; CDR3 protein: CASSLGGGYGYTF; CDR3 DNA: TGTGCCAGCAGCTTAGGAGGTGGCTATGGCTACACCTTC
V gene: TRBV7-2; CDR3 length: 13; clone size: -; J gene: TRBJ1-1; D gene: -; CDR3 protein: CASSIQGAAEAFF; CDR3 DNA: TGTGCCAGCAGCATACAGGGCGCCGCCGAAGCTTTCTTT
V gene: TRBV20-1; CDR3 length: 11; clone size: -; J gene: TRBJ2-7; D gene: -; CDR3 protein: CSARTGNEQYF; CDR3 DNA: TGCAGTGCTAGAACCGGGAACGAGCAGTACTTC
V gene: TRBV5-6; CDR3 length: 15; clone size: -; J gene: TRBJ2-1; D gene: TRBD2; CDR3 protein: CASSPLAGGRGEQFF; CDR3 DNA: TGTGCCAGCAGCCCACTAGCGGGGGGGAGGGGTGAGCAGTTCTTC
V gene: TRBV19; CDR3 length: 15; clone size: -; J gene: TRBJ1-1; D gene: TRBD1; CDR3 protein: CASSTTDRGFTEAFF; CDR3 DNA: TGTGCCAGTAGTACAACGGACAGGGGGTTTACTGAAGCTTTCTTT
V gene: TRBV28; CDR3 length: 15; clone size: -; J gene: TRBJ1-4; D gene: TRBD1; CDR3 protein: CASSQETGANEKLFF; CDR3 DNA: TGTGCCAGCAGTCAAGAGACAGGGGCTAATGAAAAACTGTTTTTT
V gene: TRBV7-2; CDR3 length: 14; clone size: -; J gene: TRBJ1-1; D gene: -; CDR3 protein: CASSSRASGTEAFF; CDR3 DNA: TGTGCCAGCAGCTCCAGGGCTAGCGGCACTGAAGCTTTCTTT
V gene: TRBV6-1; CDR3 length: 14; clone size: few; J gene: TRBJ1-3; D gene: TRBD1; CDR3 protein: CASSGGQGLSTIYF; CDR3 DNA: TGTGCCAGCAGTGGTGGACAGGGATTAAGCACCATATATTTT
V gene: TRBV6-6; CDR3 length: 12; clone size: few; J gene: TRBJ2-1; D gene: TRBD1; CDR3 protein: CAGGTGDNEQFF; CDR3 DNA: TGTGCCGGGGGGACAGGGGACAATGAGCAGTTCTTC
V gene: TRBV12-5; CDR3 length: 18; clone size: once; J gene: TRBJ1-2; D gene: TRBD1; CDR3 protein: CASGLNLRDRGGNYGYTF; CDR3 DNA: TGTGCTAGTGGTTTGAACCTCCGGGACAGGGGGGGTAACTATGGCTACACCTTC
V gene: TRBV18; CDR3 length: 17; clone size: -; J gene: TRBJ1-5; D gene: -; CDR3 protein: CASSPQLLTDGNQPQHF; CDR3 DNA: TGTGCCAGCTCACCACAACTGTTAACAGATGGCAATCAGCCCCAGCATTTT
V gene: TRBV27; CDR3 length: 11; clone size: -; J gene: TRBJ2-7; D gene: -; CDR3 protein: CASSQGYEQYF; CDR3 DNA: TGTGCCAGCAGTCAGGGGTACGAGCAGTACTTC
V gene: TRBV9; CDR3 length: 14; clone size: -; J gene: TRBJ1-4; D gene: -; CDR3 protein: CASSLGQNNEKLFF; CDR3 DNA: TGTGCCAGCAGCCTCGGACAGAATAATGAAAAACTGTTTTTT
V gene: TRBV6-5; CDR3 length: 15; clone size: -; J gene: TRBJ1-2; D gene: -; CDR3 protein: CASSPNSGQSYGYTF; CDR3 DNA: TGTGCCAGCAGTCCAAACTCCGGACAGAGCTATGGCTACACCTTC
V gene: TRBV2; CDR3 length: 14; clone size: -; J gene: TRBJ1-2; D gene: -; CDR3 protein: CASSDPTDPYGYTF; CDR3 DNA: TGTGCCAGCAGTGACCCGACAGATCCATATGGCTACACCTTC
V gene: TRBV5-1; CDR3 length: 14; clone size: -; J gene: TRBJ1-2; D gene: -; CDR3 protein: CASSFGGEGYGYTF; CDR3 DNA: TGCGCCAGCAGCTTCGGCGGGGAGGGATATGGCTACACCTTC
V gene: TRBV7-3; CDR3 length: 13; clone size: -; J gene: TRBJ1-2; D gene: TRBD1; CDR3 protein: CASSKGANYGYTF; CDR3 DNA: TGTGCCAGCAGCAAGGGGGCGAACTATGGCTACACCTTC
V gene: TRBV6-1; CDR3 length: 15; clone size: -; J gene: TRBJ1-6; D gene: -; CDR3 protein: CASRAGTIGNSPLHF; CDR3 DNA: TGTGCCAGCCGCGCCGGGACAATAGGGAATTCACCCCTCCACTTT
V gene: TRBV5-4; CDR3 length: 17; clone size: once; J gene: TRBJ1-2; D gene: TRBD1; CDR3 protein: CASSMDPGQGMAYGYTF; CDR3 DNA: TGTGCCAGCAGCATGGATCCGGGACAGGGTATGGCCTATGGCTACACCTTC
V gene: TRBV13; CDR3 length: 11; clone size: -; J gene: TRBJ1-3; D gene: -; CDR3 protein: CASSLIDTIYF; CDR3 DNA: TGTGCCAGCAGCTTAATCGACACCATATATTTT
V gene: TRBV13; CDR3 length: 17; clone size: -; J gene: TRBJ1-4; D gene: -; CDR3 protein: CASSLGDISGANEKLFF; CDR3 DNA: TGTGCCAGCAGCTTAGGGGACATTAGTGGGGCTAATGAAAAACTGTTTTTT